The 24 T cell receptor beta chains below all came from one sample that was sequenced in a study of blood T cell repertoires in COVID-19. Assay: immunoSEQ multiplex PCR; the TCRdb copy retains only in-frame clones and omits some. The sample has about 59,000 clones; 60% to 80% are singletons. The specimen sequenced was peripheral blood. Receptors originate from a man older than 75 with acute or convalescent COVID-19.

The chain uses TRBV18 and TRBJ2-3, with TRBD2 matching 7 bases. V lost 6 bases, J lost 0 bases, and 3 bases stayed unmatched. Germline V gene lookup returns CDR1 KGHSH and CDR2 LQKENI. This CDR3 is built from 14 residues. CDR3 nucleotides: TGTGCCAGCTCTAGCGGGCCTAGCACAGATACGCAGTATTTT. It is translated as CASSSGPSTDTQYF.

The CDR3 sequence: CASSFFTRYSGNTIYF. For the CDR3, the DNA is TGTGCCAGCAGCTTCTTCACCCGCTACTCTGGAAACACCATATATTTT. The chain employs TRBV11-3 and TRBJ1-3; D remains ambiguous. The V and J ends lost 3 bases and 0 bases respectively, with 12 bases between them. The germline V gene has CDR1 SGHNT and CDR2 YENEEA. This CDR3 contains 16 residues.

This clone was recorded only once. This chain uses TRBV5-1 with TRBJ2-5, with TRBD1 as a possible D gene (5 bases). The CDR3 is made up of 15 amino acids. Germline V gene lookup returns CDR1 SGHRS and CDR2 YFSETQ. V was trimmed by 0 bases and J by 3 bases, leaving 12 bases between them. The CDR3 sequence: CASSLEKGREETQYF. The CDR3 DNA reads as TGCGCCAGCAGCTTGGAAAAGGGCAGGGAAGAGACCCAGTACTTC.

This clone was counted a single time. This sequence joins TRBV19 and TRBJ2-7; D not resolved. The CDR3 loop spans 14 amino acids. Germline-derived CDR1 and CDR2 are LNHDA and SQIVND (reference sequence). V lost 8 bases to trimming and J lost 3 bases, with 17 bases between them. The CDR3, as DNA: TGTGCCAGTCGTAAAACTTCGGTTTACTACGAGCAGTACTTC. Protein product: CASRKTSVYYEQYF. The variable domain in full, completed from reference TRBV19 and TRBJ2-7, reads DGGITQSPKYLFRKEGQNVTLSCEQNLNHDAMYWYRQDPGQGLRLIYYSQIVNDFQKGDIAEGYSVSREKKESFPLTVTSAQKNPTAFYLCASRKTSVYYEQYFGPGTRLTVT.

The V and J genes are TRBV5-6 and TRBJ1-5; D may be TRBD1 (5 bases). V gave up 0 bases and J gave up 4 bases, with 8 bases separating them. The CDR3 contains 14 residues. The V gene's germline CDR1 is SGHDT and CDR2 YYEEEE. CDR3 DNA: TGTGCCAGCAGCTTGGGACAGTTGAATCAGCCCCAGCATTTT. This sequence encodes CASSLGQLNQPQHF.

The rearrangement joins TRBV5-1 to TRBJ2-6; 7 positions agree with TRBD1. Germline assignment: CDR1 SGHRS and CDR2 YFSETQ. The CDR3 runs to 15 residues. V shed 4 bases and J 2 bases; nucleotides not matched to a gene: 3. The chain's CDR3 is CASSKTGPGANVLTF. The CDR3 nucleotides read TGCGCCAGCAGCAAGACAGGGCCTGGGGCCAACGTCCTGACTTTC.

This chain connects TRBV7-9 to TRBJ2-7; unclear D gene. The CDR3 length is 11 residues. The V end lost 4 bases, the J end lost 5 bases, and 6 bases lay between the germline ends. Germline CDR1 reads SEHNR; CDR2 reads FQNEAQ (reference sequence). The CDR3 region has the DNA TGTGCCAGCAGCTACCAGAACGAGCAGTACTTC. This encodes CASSYQNEQYF. The entire variable domain, with the rest obtained from reference TRBV7-9 and TRBJ2-7, is as follows: DTGVSQNPRHKITKRGQNVTFRCDPISEHNRLYWYRQTLGQGPEFLTYFQNEAQLEKSRLLSDRFSAERPKGSFSTLEIQRTEQGDSAMYLCASSYQNEQYFGPGTRLTVT.

Only a few counts were recorded for this clone. The CDR3 region is CASSPVTGSEAFF. CDR3 in DNA: TGTGCCAGCAGCCCAGTCACGGGGTCTGAAGCTTTCTTT. This chain joins TRBV11-3 and TRBJ1-1; D gene unclear. CDR1 and CDR2 from the germline V gene are SGHNT and YENEEA. Trimming stripped 5 bases from V and 6 bases from J, with 13 bases between. The CDR3 sequence is 13 residues long.

This clone occurred a few times. Distinct nucleotide sequences in the sample also encode this CDR3. The chain links TRBV18 to TRBJ1-1; 7 bases match TRBD1. Germline CDR1 and CDR2: KGHSH and LQKENI. The J segment lost 0 bases and the V segment lost 6 bases, leaving 4 bases of the junction unmatched. The CDR3 is 14 residues long. For the CDR3, the DNA is TGTGCCAGCTCTCTAGGGGGCCTGAACACTGAAGCTTTCTTT. Its translation: CASSLGGLNTEAFF.

This clone was seen once. V and J are TRBV5-1 and TRBJ1-2; D gene unclear. With 5 bases removed from V and 0 bases from J, the gap between germline ends came to 14 bases. There are 15 residues in the CDR3. CDR1 is SGHRS, CDR2 YFSETQ, per germline. CDR3 sequence (DNA): TGCGCCAGCAGACCGCAGGATTCTCCTAACTATGGCTACACCTTC. Translated, it gives CASRPQDSPNYGYTF. The complete variable domain, with remaining parts taken from reference TRBV5-1 and TRBJ1-2, reads KAGVTQTPRYLIKTRGQQVTLSCSPISGHRSVSWYQQTPGQGLQFLFEYFSETQRNKGNFPGRFSGRQFSNSRSEMNVSTLELGDSALYLCASRPQDSPNYGYTFGSGTRLTVV.

J is TRBJ2-1 and V is TRBV27, with 7 bases matching TRBD2. Germline-derived CDR1 and CDR2 are MNHEY and SMNVEV (reference sequence). Trimming removed 5 bases from V and 7 bases from J; junction bases left unmatched: 14. CDR3 length equals 16 residues. The CDR3 is CASSRSTSLALNEQFF. The CDR3 DNA reads as TGTGCCAGCAGTCGGTCGACTAGCCTCGCCCTGAATGAGCAGTTCTTC.

The V gene is TRBV7-7, the J gene TRBJ2-5; D gene unclear. CDR3 length: 13 residues. The germline V gene encodes CDR1 SSHAT and CDR2 FNYEAQ (reference sequence). Trimming stripped 0 bases from V and 2 bases from J, with 4 bases between. The CDR3 bases are TGTGCCAGCAGCTTAGCCTTACAAGAGACCCAGTACTTC. Residues: CASSLALQETQYF.

The V gene is TRBV6-5, the J gene TRBJ1-1, with 7 bases that match TRBD1. The germline V gene has CDR1 MNHEY and CDR2 SVGAGI. V lost 4 bases and J lost 9; bases outside the gene matches: 17. The length of the CDR3 is 16 residues. The CDR3 sequence: CASSSEGDRPHRKAFF. CDR3 coding DNA: TGTGCCAGCAGTTCGGAGGGGGACAGACCGCACCGAAAAGCTTTCTTT.

At least ten counts were recorded for this clone. V and J are TRBV24-1 and TRBJ1-5; 7 positions match TRBD1. Germline V gene lookup returns CDR1 KGHDR and CDR2 SFDVKD. This CDR3 spans 13 amino acids. J was trimmed by 7 bases and V by 5 bases; bases with no gene match: 4. In DNA form, the CDR3 reads TGTGCCACCAGTGCAACAGGGGTGCAGCCCCAGCATTTT. Amino acids: CATSATGVQPQHF.

V is TRBV6-5 and J is TRBJ2-7, with 9 positions matching TRBD1. The CDR3 loop spans 13 amino acids. V lost 7 bases to trimming and J lost 5 bases; unmatched junction nucleotides: 6. Germline-derived CDR1 and CDR2 are MNHEY and SVGAGI. The CDR3 nucleotides are TGTGCCAGCAACGGTGGACAGGGGCACGAGCAGTACTTC. This sequence encodes CASNGGQGHEQYF.

This clone was recorded a few times. The chain links TRBV27 to TRBJ1-1; tentatively, D is TRBD1 (5 bases). Germline V CDR1 and CDR2: MNHEY, SMNVEV (reference sequence). Trimming took 5 bases from V and 3 from J, leaving 19 bases between them. The CDR3 is 16 residues long. The CDR3 protein is CASSPSGWRGYTEAFF. The DNA of the CDR3 is TGTGCCAGCAGTCCCTCAGGTTGGCGGGGGTACACTGAAGCTTTCTTT.

This chain connects TRBV24-1 to TRBJ2-3; D unclear. CDR3 size: 12 residues. V was clipped by 4 bases and J by 8 bases, with 9 bases between them. Germline CDR1 reads KGHDR; CDR2 reads SFDVKD. The CDR3 sequence is CATSDPYGTQYF. For the CDR3, the DNA is TGTGCCACCAGTGACCCCTATGGTACGCAGTATTTT.

The chain is built from TRBV11-2 and TRBJ1-6, with D possibly matching TRBD1 (5 bases). The CDR3 is 14 amino acids. Trimming took 5 bases from V and 15 from J, leaving 20 bases between them. The germline V gene has CDR1 SGHAT and CDR2 FQNNGV. The CDR3 sequence: CASSPAQTVPRLHF. The CDR3 coding sequence is TGTGCCAGCAGCCCCGCCCAGACAGTCCCACGCCTCCACTTT. The variable domain in full, completed from reference TRBV11-2 and TRBJ1-6, reads EAGVAQSPRYKIIEKRQSVAFWCNPISGHATLYWYQQILGQGPKLLIQFQNNGVVDDSQLPKDRFSAERLKGVDSTLKIQPAKLEDSAVYLCASSPAQTVPRLHFGNGTRLTVT.

The genes are TRBV6-6 and TRBJ1-2, with TRBD1 matching 10 bases. Germline V gene data show CDR1 as MNHNY and CDR2 as SVGAGI (reference sequence). J was trimmed by 7 bases and V by 4 bases; bases with no gene match: 3. This CDR3 spans 13 amino acids. The CDR3 nucleotides read TGTGCCAGCAGTTGGGGACAGGGGAGTGGCTACACCTTC. Its protein product is CASSWGQGSGYTF.

This chain connects TRBV10-3 to TRBJ1-2; weak D call: TRBD1 (5 bases). From germline, CDR1 is ENHRY and CDR2 SYGVKD. Trimming stripped 4 bases from V and 2 bases from J, with 11 bases between. The CDR3 has 14 amino acids. The CDR3 DNA sequence: TGTGCCATCAGTGGGCAGGGTGGAAACTATGGCTACACCTTC. Amino acid sequence: CAISGQGGNYGYTF.

Written as DNA, the CDR3 is TGTGCCACCAGTGATACCGGGACAGGGTCCGGGGAGCTGTTTTTT. Protein: CATSDTGTGSGELFF. This chain connects TRBV24-1 to TRBJ2-2; TRBD1 agrees at 9 bases. In germline, CDR1 is KGHDR, CDR2 SFDVKD. The CDR3 totals 15 residues. The V and J ends lost 3 bases and 6 bases, in that order; junction bases with no gene match: 4.

V usage is TRBV19 and J usage is TRBJ1-1, with D perhaps matching TRBD1 (5 bases). CDR1 LNHDA and CDR2 SQIVND come from the germline V gene (reference sequence). Trimming shortened V by 5 bases and J by 4 bases, and 17 bases separated the two germline ends. The CDR3 sequence is 15 residues long. The CDR3 DNA reads TGTGCCAGTAGTCCCAGACGGGCGGGGGGCACTGAAGCTTTCTTT. Amino acid sequence: CASSPRRAGGTEAFF.

The chain uses TRBV6-5 and TRBJ2-5; possible D gene TRBD1, 7 bases. V lost 4 bases to trimming and J lost 2 bases, with 14 bases between them. There are 15 residues in the CDR3. Germline CDR1 and CDR2: MNHEY and SVGAGI. This chain's CDR3 is CASSSETGRQETQYF. DNA for the CDR3: TGTGCCAGCAGTTCTGAGACAGGGAGGCAAGAGACCCAGTACTTC.

The J gene is TRBJ2-3, the V gene TRBV30; possible D gene TRBD2, 6 bases. The V gene's germline CDR1 is GTSNPN and CDR2 SVGIG (reference sequence). Trimming took 5 bases from V and 11 from J, leaving 23 bases between them. This CDR3 contains 14 residues. The CDR3 loop reads CAWATGEGRGMQYF. The CDR3 DNA reads TGTGCCTGGGCCACCGGAGAGGGGCGGGGAATGCAGTATTTT. The full variable domain, in which reference TRBV30 and TRBJ2-3 provide the parts outside the CDR3, is SQTIHQWPATLVQPVGSPLSLECTVEGTSNPNLYWYRQAAGRGLQLLFYSVGIGQISSEVPQNLSASRPQDRQFILSSKKLLLSDSGFYLCAWATGEGRGMQYFGPGTRLTVL.